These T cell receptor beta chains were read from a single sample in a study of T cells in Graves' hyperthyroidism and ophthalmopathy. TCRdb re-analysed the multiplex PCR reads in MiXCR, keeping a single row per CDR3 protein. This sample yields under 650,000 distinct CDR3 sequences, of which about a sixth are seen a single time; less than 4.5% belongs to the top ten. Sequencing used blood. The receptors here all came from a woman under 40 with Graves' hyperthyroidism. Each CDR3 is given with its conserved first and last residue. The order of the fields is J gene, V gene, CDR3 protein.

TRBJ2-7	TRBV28	CASSHGLLSSYEQYF
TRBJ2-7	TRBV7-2	CASSLAGGEVYEQYF
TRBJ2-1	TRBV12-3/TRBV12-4	CASSFWSIQNNEQFF
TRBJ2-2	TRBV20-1	CSARDREDTGELFF
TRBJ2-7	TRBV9	CASSVDSRGNEQYF
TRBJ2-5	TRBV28	CASRHDWNEETQYF
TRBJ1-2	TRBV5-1	CASSAGEGGYTF
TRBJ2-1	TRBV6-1	CASRQGYYNEQFF
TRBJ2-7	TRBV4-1	CASSQESGPGGYEQYF
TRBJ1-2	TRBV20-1	CSAAHRGLANYGYTF
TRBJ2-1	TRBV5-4	CASSRGLAFYEQFF
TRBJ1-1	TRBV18	CASSSRQGDALVGAFF
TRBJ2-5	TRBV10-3	CAISEGLAGKETQYF
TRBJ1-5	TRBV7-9	CASTLQDVDSRIPPNQPQHF
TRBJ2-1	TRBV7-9	CASSFNREELPSNEQFF
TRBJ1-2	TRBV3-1	CASSLHFGQGISYTF
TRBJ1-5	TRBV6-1	CASSSGQVNQPQHF
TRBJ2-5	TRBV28	CASSPIAGEGETQYF
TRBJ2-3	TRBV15	CATSRDRADTQYF
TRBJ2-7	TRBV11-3	CASSLGYRGEQYF
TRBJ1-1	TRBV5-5	CASSLGGRGFTEAFF
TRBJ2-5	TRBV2	CASSVMQGQETQYF
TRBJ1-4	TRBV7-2	CASSSTGLSEKLFF
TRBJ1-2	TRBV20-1	CSASGSIYGYTF
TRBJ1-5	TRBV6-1	CASSSGTLDQPQHF
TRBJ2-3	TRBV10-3	CAISDRVAESTDTQYF
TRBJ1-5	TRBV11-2	CASKADSNQPQHF
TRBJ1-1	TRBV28	CASISQISFSITEAFF
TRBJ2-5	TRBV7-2	CASSQDSETQYF
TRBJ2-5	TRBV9	CASSEVAGGPWETQYF
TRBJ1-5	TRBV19	CASSTAKGLNQPQHF
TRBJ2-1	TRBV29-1	CSVSGGTYNEQFF
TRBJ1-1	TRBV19	CASSIYEGRTEAFF
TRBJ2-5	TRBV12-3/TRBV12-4	CASSLSRRRETQYF
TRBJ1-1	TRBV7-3	CASSPRQGAATEAFF
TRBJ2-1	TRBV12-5	CASGRDYNEQFF
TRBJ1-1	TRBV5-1	CASSLGQGPAEAFF
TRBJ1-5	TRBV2	CASSEGTARSNQPQHF
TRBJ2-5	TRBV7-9	CASSLGTINQETQYF
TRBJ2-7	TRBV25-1	CASTGNGYEQYF
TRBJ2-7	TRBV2	CASSERASGAYEQYF
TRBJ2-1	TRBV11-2	CASSLQGPNNEQFF
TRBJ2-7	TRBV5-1	CASSLEPTHLVYEQYF
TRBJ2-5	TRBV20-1	CSARTNTVETQYF
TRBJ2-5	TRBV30	CAWSVIEGTQYF
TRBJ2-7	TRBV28	CASSLRGRTTYEQYF
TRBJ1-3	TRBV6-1	CASSDGGQVHGTIYF
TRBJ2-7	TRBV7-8	CASRGGGIGRAYEQYF